This T cell receptor beta chain was sequenced during a study of T-cell reconstitution after alpha-beta-depleted transplantation in children. General study points: Several patients had high TCRbeta diversity at day 60; it came from surviving recipient T cells and thymic progenitors. Newly made T cells mostly supplied T-cell counts and diversity one year after transplant. Approximately two months post-transplant, alpha-beta T cells reportedly originated from several hundred expanded graft clones.

Unique molecular identifiers were incorporated into the prepared TCRbeta library. TCRdb used MiXCR to reprocess the PCR reads, holding one entry per CDR3 protein. The sample records around 580,000 distinct CDR3 sequences, more than 20% being singletons. Turning to this clonotype: Its specificity is unknown.

Germline loops: CDR1 DFQATT, CDR2 SNEGSKA (reference sequence). This CDR3 has 13 amino acids. Trimming removed 3 bases from V and 5 bases from J, with 8 bases in between. The V and J genes are TRBV20-1 and TRBJ1-6; no firm D call. The sequencing used PBMCs, mostly from graft donor cells, collected 360 days after TCRalphabeta/CD19-depleted stem cell transplant. The receptor was derived from a boy younger than two who had a stem cell transplant for acute myeloid leukemia, so the T cells may come from the graft donor. CDR3 coding DNA: TGCAGTGCTAGGCGCCCTAATAATTCACCCCTCCACTTT. Amino acids: CSARRPNNSPLHF.